The present T cell receptor (beta chain) was sequenced within a study of T-cell memory formation after mild COVID-19. Study observations and caveats: Clones that got smaller from day 15 to 85 had even CD4/CD8, while clones growing later tipped toward CD4+.

Libraries for TCRalpha and TCRbeta carried sample barcodes and unique molecular identifiers via 5'RACE. Each CDR3 protein gets one entry after TCRdb re-called the 5' RACE reads with MiXCR. The table has about 430,000 distinct CDR3 sequences, roughly 18% seen once. From germline, CDR1 is MNHEY and CDR2 SVGAGI. There are 14 residues in the CDR3. After removal of 6 bases from V and 4 bases from J, the junction contained 7 bases not matched to a gene. A word on this clonotype: Its specificity is not known.

This receptor was taken from a man between 18 and 35 years old who had mild COVID-19 (a few samples of this study predate the infection). Cell type and time point are not known. The chain employs TRBV6-5 and TRBJ1-2; TRBD1 matches at 8 bases. Sequencing was done on a sample of PBMCs or a T cell subset sorted from them (not recorded which). Here the CDR3 DNA reads TGTGCCAGCAGGGAGACAGGGGTGGTCTATGGCTACACCTTC. Protein product: CASRETGVVYGYTF.